The rows below give T cell receptor beta chains drawn from one sample of a study of shared clonotypes between healthy human individuals. Libraries were prepared by immunoSEQ multiplex PCR; TCRdb keeps only in-frame clonotypes and omits some of them. The sample contains about 2.1 million clones, more than 85% of which appear only once. Sequencing input: naive CD8+ T cells from PBMCs. The receptors were sampled from a man younger than 35 in good health. Some clones in this sample may be carry-over from other donors' samples. The CDR3 runs from the conserved cysteine through the conserved F or W. The order of the fields is J gene, D gene, clone size, V gene, CDR3 protein, CDR3 DNA. A D gene is named only where the DNA matches it firmly. Only part of the rows carry a size: once, few, many, or a class if the clone is expanded.

J gene: TRBJ2-3
D gene: .
clone size: .
V gene: TRBV19
CDR3 protein: CASSEGGTTDTQYF
CDR3 DNA: TGTGCCAGTAGCGAGGGGGGCACCACAGATACGCAGTATTTT

J gene: TRBJ2-7
D gene: .
clone size: .
V gene: TRBV28
CDR3 protein: CASEAWARYEQYF
CDR3 DNA: TGTGCCAGCGAGGCGTGGGCGCGCTACGAGCAGTACTTC

J gene: TRBJ2-3
D gene: .
clone size: .
V gene: TRBV15
CDR3 protein: CATSSGSEDTQYF
CDR3 DNA: TGTGCCACCAGCAGCGGGAGTGAGGATACGCAGTATTTT

J gene: TRBJ2-5
D gene: .
clone size: .
V gene: TRBV28
CDR3 protein: CASSLRIGETQYF
CDR3 DNA: TGTGCCAGCAGTCTGCGTATTGGAGAGACCCAGTACTTC

J gene: TRBJ2-1
D gene: .
clone size: .
V gene: TRBV9
CDR3 protein: CASSANANEQFF
CDR3 DNA: TGTGCCAGCAGCGCAAATGCCAATGAGCAGTTCTTC

J gene: TRBJ2-2
D gene: .
clone size: .
V gene: TRBV6-5
CDR3 protein: CASSYSLNTGELFF
CDR3 DNA: TGTGCCAGCAGTTACTCGCTGAACACCGGGGAGCTGTTTTTT

J gene: TRBJ2-7
D gene: TRBD2
clone size: .
V gene: TRBV6-5
CDR3 protein: CASSYSSGGYYEQYF
CDR3 DNA: TGTGCCAGCAGTTACTCGAGCGGGGGCTACTACGAGCAGTACTTC

J gene: TRBJ2-7
D gene: .
clone size: .
V gene: TRBV11-2
CDR3 protein: CASSEVAGQYEQYF
CDR3 DNA: TGTGCCAGCAGCGAAGTGGCAGGGCAGTACGAGCAGTACTTC

J gene: TRBJ1-1
D gene: TRBD1
clone size: .
V gene: TRBV19
CDR3 protein: CASIKGAMNTEAFF
CDR3 DNA: TGTGCCAGTATTAAGGGGGCCATGAACACTGAAGCTTTCTTT

J gene: TRBJ2-1
D gene: .
clone size: .
V gene: TRBV2
CDR3 protein: CASGDRRAYNEQFF
CDR3 DNA: TGTGCCAGCGGAGACAGGAGAGCCTACAATGAGCAGTTCTTC

J gene: TRBJ2-7
D gene: .
clone size: .
V gene: TRBV6-1
CDR3 protein: CASSGTFRDRYEQYF
CDR3 DNA: TGTGCCAGCAGCGGGACCTTTCGGGATCGATACGAGCAGTACTTC

J gene: TRBJ1-2
D gene: .
clone size: .
V gene: TRBV29-1
CDR3 protein: CSAAGGQEGGYGYTF
CDR3 DNA: TGCAGCGCCGCCGGGGGGCAGGAAGGGGGCTATGGCTACACCTTC

J gene: TRBJ2-7
D gene: TRBD1
clone size: .
V gene: TRBV19
CDR3 protein: CASSTRLDRGLYEQYF
CDR3 DNA: TGTGCCAGTAGTACGCGGCTGGACAGGGGGCTTTACGAGCAGTACTTC

J gene: TRBJ2-2
D gene: .
clone size: .
V gene: TRBV9
CDR3 protein: CASSVIPAPGAGELFF
CDR3 DNA: TGTGCCAGCAGCGTAATACCGGCCCCGGGGGCCGGGGAGCTGTTTTTT

J gene: TRBJ2-2
D gene: .
clone size: .
V gene: TRBV28
CDR3 protein: CASSFTPANTGELFF
CDR3 DNA: TGTGCCAGCAGTTTCACGCCTGCCAACACCGGGGAGCTGTTTTTT

J gene: TRBJ1-1
D gene: TRBD1
clone size: few
V gene: TRBV7-9
CDR3 protein: CASSLGQGVAFF
CDR3 DNA: TGTGCCAGCAGCTTGGGACAGGGAGTAGCTTTCTTT

J gene: TRBJ1-5
D gene: .
clone size: .
V gene: TRBV12-2
CDR3 protein: CASRLRGTSYSNQPQHF
CDR3 DNA: TGTGCAAGTCGCCTTCGGGGGACATCTTATAGCAATCAGCCCCAGCATTTT

J gene: TRBJ2-3
D gene: .
clone size: .
V gene: TRBV6-1
CDR3 protein: CASSEAYRDTQYF
CDR3 DNA: TGTGCCAGCAGTGAAGCCTACAGGGATACGCAGTATTTT

J gene: TRBJ2-7
D gene: TRBD1
clone size: .
V gene: TRBV15
CDR3 protein: CATSRAGTGPLEQYF
CDR3 DNA: TGTGCCACCAGCAGGGCCGGGACAGGGCCCCTCGAGCAGTACTTC

J gene: TRBJ2-7
D gene: .
clone size: .
V gene: TRBV19
CDR3 protein: CASSIVGSGPLYEQYF
CDR3 DNA: TGTGCCAGTAGTATAGTTGGAAGCGGTCCCCTCTACGAGCAGTACTTC

J gene: TRBJ2-7
D gene: .
clone size: .
V gene: TRBV5-6
CDR3 protein: CASSFGRRITYEQYF
CDR3 DNA: TGTGCCAGCAGCTTCGGACGAAGAATTACCTACGAGCAGTACTTC

J gene: TRBJ2-4
D gene: .
clone size: once
V gene: TRBV4-1
CDR3 protein: CASSQQGRKGDIQYF
CDR3 DNA: TGCGCCAGCAGCCAACAGGGACGTAAAGGAGACATTCAGTACTTC

J gene: TRBJ2-2
D gene: .
clone size: .
V gene: TRBV4-1
CDR3 protein: CASSQLEGTGELFF
CDR3 DNA: TGCGCCAGCAGCCAATTAGAGGGGACCGGGGAGCTGTTTTTT

J gene: TRBJ1-1
D gene: .
clone size: .
V gene: TRBV7-3
CDR3 protein: CASSLSANTEAFF
CDR3 DNA: TGTGCCAGCAGCTTGAGCGCGAACACTGAAGCTTTCTTT

J gene: TRBJ2-7
D gene: .
clone size: .
V gene: TRBV27
CDR3 protein: CASSLSERYEQYF
CDR3 DNA: TGTGCCAGCAGTTTAAGCGAGCGTTACGAGCAGTACTTC

J gene: TRBJ2-1
D gene: TRBD2
clone size: .
V gene: TRBV2
CDR3 protein: CASSGTLAGGPSFNEQFF
CDR3 DNA: TGTGCCAGCAGTGGGACTCTAGCGGGAGGGCCGAGTTTCAATGAGCAGTTCTTC

J gene: TRBJ2-7
D gene: TRBD1
clone size: .
V gene: TRBV27
CDR3 protein: CASRKGQALFYEQYF
CDR3 DNA: TGTGCCAGCAGAAAAGGACAGGCTTTATTCTACGAGCAGTACTTC

J gene: TRBJ2-1
D gene: .
clone size: .
V gene: TRBV29-1
CDR3 protein: CSATGTPRNEQFF
CDR3 DNA: TGCAGCGCGACCGGGACACCGCGGAATGAGCAGTTCTTC